This record concerns one T cell receptor beta chain sequence. The antigen is unknown. This sample stems from a study of T cells expressing NK-cell markers. Study outcomes and limitations: Dominant NKG2C+ clonotypes were found to form roughly 1.0-7.0% of CD8+ T cells in more than five donors.

The CDR3 extends over 15 amino acids. TCR beta cDNA was made by 5'RACE template switching with UMIs. Reprocessing the 5' RACE reads, TCRdb reports a single entry for every CDR3 protein and omits DNA. This sample's table has a few hundred thousand distinct CDR3 sequences. The TCR originated in a man aged 18-75 years in good health. Sequencing was done on a sample of blood T cells: a sorted CD56 or NKG2C T cell subset, CD4+ or CD8+ T cells, or bulk PBMC T cells (not recorded which). The chain links TRBV12-3 or TRBV12-4 to TRBJ1-3; TCRdb names TRBD1, which stays unverified in the absence of DNA. The CDR3 reads CAARDRGASGNTIYF.